This T cell receptor (beta chain) was retrieved from a study of T cells in Graves' hyperthyroidism and ophthalmopathy. The TCR beta CDR3 regions underwent amplification using RNA transcripts as the source. Primed by the HTBI set, a first-round RT-PCR was run on the TCR CDR3. TCRdb re-analysed the multiplex PCR reads in MiXCR, keeping a single row per CDR3 protein. The table lists hundreds of thousands of distinct CDR3 sequences, about 19% of them singletons, with approximately 4% in the top ten. V was shortened by 10 bases and J by 0 bases, with 16 bases between the two germline ends. This CDR3 region has 16 residues. Germline V gene sequence: CDR1 ENHRY, CDR2 SYGVKD.

Sequencing was performed on blood. The source is a woman in her late teens or twenties with Graves' hyperthyroidism. V usage is TRBV10-3 and J usage is TRBJ2-6; tentatively, D is TRBD2 (7 bases). CDR3 bases: TGTGCCACGGGGGGCGGAAGCAGCTCTGGGGCCAACGTCCTGACTTTC. Residues: CATGGGSSSGANVLTF.